The 28 T cell receptor beta chains listed next were all sequenced from one sample in a study of shared clonotypes between healthy human individuals (dated by TCRdb to 2018 to 2020). The library was built by means of the immunoSEQ multiplex PCR assay. As stored in TCRdb, this immuneACCESS dataset retains in-frame rearrangements with V and J assigned. A fraction of the clones does not appear; measured against another copy, unresolved V genes explain less than half of the discrepancy, and the remainder lacks a known reason. This sample gives 2.3 million or so clones in total; roughly 93% of them show up just once. The ten top clones hold under 0.45% of the sample. Material for sequencing was naive CD4+ T cells from PBMCs. Interpreted using the paper, the cell subset or site label stands for: CD45RA+ positively selected. Source of these receptors: a man aged 18 to 29 in good health. Some clones in this sample may be carry-over from other donors' samples.

The chain uses TRBV6-6 and TRBJ2-6; 7 nucleotides align to TRBD1. The CDR3 totals 15 residues. From germline, CDR1 is MNHNY and CDR2 SVGAGI (reference sequence). V lost 5 bases to trimming and J lost 4 bases; unmatched junction nucleotides: 5. The DNA of the CDR3 is TGTGCCAGCAGTAGGGACAGATCAGGGGCCAACGTCCTGACTTTC. Amino acid sequence: CASSRDRSGANVLTF.

V gene TRBV28 combines with J gene TRBJ2-7; 8 nucleotides align to TRBD2. The CDR3 is made up of 14 amino acids. The V gene's germline CDR1 is MDHEN and CDR2 SYDVKM. Trimming took 8 bases from V and 1 from J; bases not matched to a gene: 7. The CDR3: CASGRSSGSYEQYF. The CDR3 DNA sequence: TGTGCCAGCGGGCGCTCTAGCGGGTCCTACGAGCAGTACTTC.

This chain uses TRBV18 with TRBJ1-1; a possible D gene is TRBD1 (6 bases). The CDR3 is 13 residues long. Germline V gene data show CDR1 as KGHSH and CDR2 as LQKENI. V was pared by 5 bases and J by 3 bases, with 10 bases between. The CDR3 protein is CASSSEGDTEAFF. The DNA for the CDR3 is TGTGCCAGCTCATCCGAGGGGGACACTGAAGCTTTCTTT.

The V call is TRBV2, the J call TRBJ2-1; 9 positions match TRBD2. V shed 1 base, J shed 9 bases, and the junction held 7 bases outside the gene matches. The CDR3 runs to 15 residues. Germline CDR1 reads SNHLY; CDR2 reads FYNNEI. The CDR3: CASSEGGRAVAEQFF. The CDR3 DNA follows: TGTGCCAGCAGTGAAGGCGGGAGGGCCGTTGCTGAGCAGTTCTTC.

The chain has TRBV25-1 and TRBJ2-5, with 7 bases fitting TRBD2. The V gene's germline CDR1 is MGHDK and CDR2 SYGVNS. This CDR3 has 15 residues. V was clipped by 5 bases and J by 3 bases; unmatched bases: 9. CDR3 bases: TGTGCCAGCAGTCCCTCGGGACTAAAAAAAGAGACCCAGTACTTC. Translated, it gives CASSPSGLKKETQYF.

With respect to this clone: A much larger clone sits a single nucleotide away, making a read error possible. V and J are TRBV7-8 and TRBJ1-1, with unresolved D. Germline V gene lookup returns CDR1 SGHVS and CDR2 FQNEAQ. The CDR3 is 12 residues long. Between the trimmed V and J ends, which lost 2 bases and 0 bases, there was a span of 1 base. The DNA for the CDR3 is TGTGCCAGCAGCTTACTGAACACTGAAGCTTTCTTT. Encoded protein: CASSLLNTEAFF.

This sequence joins TRBV29-1 and TRBJ1-2; D is ambiguous. The CDR3 spans 13 residues. The germline V gene has CDR1 SQVTM and CDR2 ANQGSEA. Trimming pared 4 bases from V and 1 base from J, leaving 10 bases between. Here the CDR3 DNA reads TGCAGCGTTGTAGGCCCCTTTAACTATGGCTACACCTTC. Translation: CSVVGPFNYGYTF.

The chain carries TRBV6-1 and TRBJ2-6, with D possibly TRBD1 on 6 matching bases. Looked up from germline, CDR1 is MNHNS and CDR2 is SASEGT. This CDR3 has 17 amino acids. The V end lost 4 bases, the J end lost 0 bases, and 13 bases lay between the germline ends. This CDR3 is CASSGPGHSSGANVLTF. The DNA for the CDR3 is TGTGCCAGCAGTGGACCGGGACACTCCTCTGGGGCCAACGTCCTGACTTTC.

This chain connects TRBV6-1 to TRBJ2-7, with unresolved D. V lost 1 base to trimming and J lost 6 bases, with 16 bases between them. The length of the CDR3 is 15 residues. Germline CDR1 MNHNS, CDR2 SASEGT. For the CDR3, the DNA is TGTGCCAGCAGTGAAGGTAGGGCTCGCTGGAGCGAGCAGTACTTC. Encoded protein: CASSEGRARWSEQYF.

Comment on this clone: At the DNA level, this CDR3 is encoded by other sequences in the same sample as well. V gene TRBV19 combines with J gene TRBJ1-5, with 7 bases lining up with TRBD1. Germline CDR1 reads LNHDA; CDR2 reads SQIVND (reference sequence). This CDR3 comprises 14 residues. The V and J ends lost 4 bases and 4 bases, in that order; junction bases with no gene match: 4. CDR3: CASSTDRANQPQHF. The CDR3 DNA is TGTGCCAGTAGTACCGACAGGGCTAATCAGCCCCAGCATTTT. Combining the CDR3 with reference TRBV19 and TRBJ1-5 gives the whole variable domain DGGITQSPKYLFRKEGQNVTLSCEQNLNHDAMYWYRQDPGQGLRLIYYSQIVNDFQKGDIAEGYSVSREKKESFPLTVTSAQKNPTAFYLCASSTDRANQPQHFGDGTRLSIL.

The count of this clone is one. The chain recombines TRBV28 with TRBJ1-1; tentative D call: TRBD1 (5 bases). The germline V and J ends were trimmed by 6 bases and 1 base, with 9 bases remaining between them. Germline V gene sequence: CDR1 MDHEN, CDR2 SYDVKM. The CDR3 covers 13 residues. CDR3 DNA sequence: TGTGCCAGCAGCCGGACAAGGAACACTGAAGCTTTCTTT. Its translation is CASSRTRNTEAFF.

The chain is built from TRBV11-2 and TRBJ1-2; 7 positions agree with TRBD1. J gave up 1 base and V 5 bases, and 4 bases lay outside the gene matches. Germline V gene sequence: CDR1 SGHAT, CDR2 FQNNGV. This CDR3 contains 14 residues. In nucleotides, the CDR3 is TGTGCCAGCAGCCCGGGACAGAGTAACTATGGCTACACCTTC. Amino acids: CASSPGQSNYGYTF.

The gene calls are TRBV7-9 and TRBJ2-3; 11 bases line up with TRBD1. Germline V gene lookup returns CDR1 SEHNR and CDR2 FQNEAQ (reference sequence). With 3 bases clipped from V and 7 bases from J, the junction kept 3 bases outside the gene matches. The CDR3 covers 14 residues. The chain's CDR3 is CASSLTDRGHTQYF. CDR3 bases: TGTGCCAGCAGCTTGACGGACAGGGGGCATACGCAGTATTTT. Full variable domain (rest looked up from reference TRBV7-9 and TRBJ2-3): DTGVSQNPRHKITKRGQNVTFRCDPISEHNRLYWYRQTLGQGPEFLTYFQNEAQLEKSRLLSDRFSAERPKGSFSTLEIQRTEQGDSAMYLCASSLTDRGHTQYFGPGTRLTVL.

The chain recombines TRBV7-2 with TRBJ2-1; TRBD2 matches at 11 bases. The V and J ends lost 5 bases and 6 bases, in that order; junction bases with no gene match: 12. The germline CDR1 and CDR2 sequences are SGHTA and FQGNSA. The CDR3 loop spans 17 amino acids. This chain's CDR3 is CASSLRPGLAVSNEQFF. The DNA for the CDR3 is TGTGCCAGCAGCCTAAGACCGGGACTAGCGGTATCCAATGAGCAGTTCTTC.

This clone has just one count. The chain joins TRBV18 to TRBJ1-1; TRBD1 might be the D (6 bases). Trimming cost V 6 bases and J 2 bases, with 16 bases left between them. CDR3 length equals 15 residues. Per the germline V gene, CDR1 is KGHSH and CDR2 is LQKENI. Written as DNA, the CDR3 is TGTGCCAGCTCCGGACAGACAGCTTCTAACACTGAAGCTTTCTTT. Translating it yields CASSGQTASNTEAFF.

A note on this clone: This sample includes further DNA sequences coding for the same CDR3. The CDR3 nucleotides are TGTGCCATCAGTGACCGGGCGGATACGCAGTATTTT. The encoded protein is CAISDRADTQYF. The rearrangement uses TRBV10-3 and TRBJ2-3; no definite D call. Germline CDR1 is ENHRY and CDR2 is SYGVKD. V was cut by 3 bases and J by 6 bases, with 7 bases left in between. The CDR3 is made up of 12 amino acids.

The chain carries TRBV4-1 and TRBJ2-7; 10 nucleotides line up with TRBD1. The V and J ends lost 6 bases and 5 bases, in that order; junction bases with no gene match: 7. Germline CDR1 reads MGHRA; CDR2 reads YSYEKL. The CDR3 is 14 residues long. CDR3 protein: CASRSPGQGNEQYF. The CDR3 nucleotides read TGCGCCAGCAGGTCACCGGGACAGGGGAACGAGCAGTACTTC.

V is TRBV4-3 and J is TRBJ2-1, with TRBD1 as a possible D gene (5 bases). The CDR3 has 15 amino acids. V lost 1 base, J lost 6 bases, and 13 bases lay in between. Germline loops: CDR1 LGHNA, CDR2 YSLEER. The CDR3 nucleotides read TGCGCCAGCAGCCAAGTCTTCTCAGGGTTCAATGAGCAGTTCTTC. Translating it yields CASSQVFSGFNEQFF.

CDR3 DNA sequence: TGTGCCAGCAGCTTGAGCCCGTCGCGGGACTATGGCTACACCTTC. Amino acids: CASSLSPSRDYGYTF. The chain joins TRBV5-5 to TRBJ1-2, with D unclear. CDR3 size: 15 residues. The germline V gene has CDR1 SGHKS and CDR2 YYEKEE (reference sequence). The germline V and J ends were trimmed by 1 base and 3 bases, with 13 bases remaining between them. Supplemented by reference TRBV5-5 and TRBJ1-2, the full variable domain reads DAGVTQSPTHLIKTRGQQVTLRCSPISGHKSVSWYQQVLGQGPQFIFQYYEKEERGRGNFPDRFSARQFPNYSSELNVNALLLGDSALYLCASSLSPSRDYGYTFGSGTRLTVV.

Note on this clone: The identical CDR3 is also encoded by other nucleotide sequences in the sample. This sequence joins TRBV9 and TRBJ1-5; TRBD1 might be the D (5 bases). Germline CDR1 reads SGDLS; CDR2 reads YYNGEE. Trimming stripped 2 bases from V and 2 bases from J, with 8 bases between. The CDR3 runs 14 residues. CDR3 nucleotides: TGTGCCAGCAGCGTCGGACATGGCAATCAGCCCCAGCATTTT. Amino acids: CASSVGHGNQPQHF.

The V call is TRBV7-3, the J call TRBJ2-1; 8 bases map to TRBD1. Trimming cost V 5 bases and J 7 bases; bases outside gene matches: 16. Germline CDR1 SGHTA, CDR2 FQGTGA. The CDR3 covers 17 residues. CDR3 bases: TGTGCCAGCAGCCTACGTGCGGGGACAGGAGTTCTGAATGAGCAGTTCTTC. Translated, it gives CASSLRAGTGVLNEQFF.

The table lists this clone with a few counts. The chain uses TRBV5-1 and TRBJ2-7; TRBD1 aligns across 11 bases. The V segment lost 4 bases and the J segment 7 bases; nucleotides outside the gene matches: 7. This CDR3 is built from 14 residues. Germline values: CDR1 SGHRS, CDR2 YFSETQ. CDR3 sequence reads: CASSRGQGAFEQYF. In DNA, the CDR3 is TGCGCCAGCAGCCGAGGACAGGGGGCTTTTGAGCAGTACTTC.

This chain joins TRBV28 and TRBJ1-4; a possible D gene is TRBD1 (6 bases). CDR1 MDHEN and CDR2 SYDVKM come from the germline V gene. The CDR3 length is 18 residues. V shed 6 bases and J shed 7 bases, with 27 bases lying between them. The CDR3 here is CASRSPALTGHRGEKLFF. CDR3 in DNA: TGTGCCAGCAGGAGCCCCGCGCTGACAGGTCATCGGGGTGAAAAACTGTTTTTT.

The gene calls are TRBV25-1 and TRBJ2-5; a weak D match, TRBD2 (5 bases). The DNA end lines up better with TRBJ2-7; the J call may be wrong. The germline V gene encodes CDR1 MGHDK and CDR2 SYGVNS. This CDR3 comprises 15 residues. DNA for the CDR3: TGTGCCAGCAGTGAACCCTTTTCCGGCGCGGGCGAGCAGTACTTC. Translation gives CASSEPFSGAGEQYF.

This clone was seen just once. The rearrangement joins TRBV6-5 to TRBJ2-3; a weak D match, TRBD2 (6 bases). The CDR3 has 14 amino acids. The germline CDR1 and CDR2 sequences are MNHEY and SVGAGI. The V end lost 5 bases, the J end lost 4 bases, and 13 bases lay between the germline ends. The CDR3 here is CASSRNRRADTQYF. The CDR3 nucleotides read TGTGCCAGCAGTAGGAACAGGAGGGCAGATACGCAGTATTTT.

The chain is built from TRBV21-1 and TRBJ1-3; the table's TRBD1 call for D was not verified on the DNA. TRBV21-1 is termed a pseudogene. The CDR3 sequence is 15 residues long. Written as DNA, the CDR3 is TGTGCCAGCACCCCGACAGGGATAAACGGAAACACCATATATTTT. Its protein is CASTPTGINGNTIYF.

V is TRBV19 and J is TRBJ2-2; D is uncertain. The CDR3 extends over 14 amino acids. V was clipped by 3 bases and J by 5 bases, with 10 bases between them. From germline, CDR1 is LNHDA and CDR2 SQIVND (reference sequence). CDR3 DNA sequence: TGTGCCAGTAGTATTGTGCGGCCTACCGGGGAGCTGTTTTTT. Translating gives CASSIVRPTGELFF. The variable domain in full, with the rest retrieved from reference TRBV19 and TRBJ2-2, is DGGITQSPKYLFRKEGQNVTLSCEQNLNHDAMYWYRQDPGQGLRLIYYSQIVNDFQKGDIAEGYSVSREKKESFPLTVTSAQKNPTAFYLCASSIVRPTGELFFGEGSRLTVL.

This clone was seen once. V and J are TRBV19 and TRBJ1-1; 8 nucleotides line up with TRBD1. Germline loops: CDR1 LNHDA, CDR2 SQIVND (reference sequence). The CDR3 spans 14 residues. V was clipped by 7 bases and J by 5 bases; unmatched bases: 9. The CDR3 loop is CASNQRTGLTEAFF. CDR3 sequence (DNA): TGTGCCAGTAACCAACGGACAGGGTTGACTGAAGCTTTCTTT.